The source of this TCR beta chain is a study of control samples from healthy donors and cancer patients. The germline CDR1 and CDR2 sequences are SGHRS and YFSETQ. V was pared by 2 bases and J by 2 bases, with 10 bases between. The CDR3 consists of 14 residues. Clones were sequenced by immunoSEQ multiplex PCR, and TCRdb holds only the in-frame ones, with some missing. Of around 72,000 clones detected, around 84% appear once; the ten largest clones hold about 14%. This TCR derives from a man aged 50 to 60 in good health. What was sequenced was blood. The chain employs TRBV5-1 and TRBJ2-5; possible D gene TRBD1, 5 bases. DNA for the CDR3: TGCGCCAGCAGCTTCGGCCAGGGACAAGAGACCCAGTACTTC. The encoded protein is CASSFGQGQETQYF.